This T cell receptor beta chain comes out of a study of OX40 agonist ivuxolimab in advanced cancers. Study-wide points: Researchers did not determine the expanded peripheral T cells' antigen specificity.

On this clone itself: What it binds is not known.

Trimming removed 0 bases at V and 5 bases at J, with 10 bases between. This CDR3 has 13 amino acids. In germline, CDR1 is GTSNPN, CDR2 SVGIG (reference sequence). Sequencing was performed with immunoSEQ multiplex PCR; in TCRdb, only in-frame clones are kept and a portion is missing. The repertoire holds some 130,000 clones, with around 89% as singletons. This TCR was recovered from an adult with an advanced solid tumor such as melanoma, head and neck, liver or kidney cancer. The rearrangement uses TRBV30 and TRBJ1-2; D remains unclear. This specimen consisted of CD4+ or CD8+ T cells sorted from blood, obtained in a trial of the OX40 agonist ivuxolimab. Here the CDR3 reads CAWSVGPGYGYTF. The CDR3, as DNA: TGTGCCTGGAGTGTAGGCCCCGGGTATGGCTACACCTTC.